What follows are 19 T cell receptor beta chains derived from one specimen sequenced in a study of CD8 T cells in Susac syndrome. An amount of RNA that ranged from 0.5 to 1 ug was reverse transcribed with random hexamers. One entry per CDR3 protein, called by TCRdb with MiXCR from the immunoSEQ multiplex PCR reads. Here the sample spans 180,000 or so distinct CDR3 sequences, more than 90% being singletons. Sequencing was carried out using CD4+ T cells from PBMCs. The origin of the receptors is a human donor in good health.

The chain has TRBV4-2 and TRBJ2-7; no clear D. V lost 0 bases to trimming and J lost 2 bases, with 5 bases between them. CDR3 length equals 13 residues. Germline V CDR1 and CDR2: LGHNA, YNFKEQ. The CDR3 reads CASSQELTYEQYF. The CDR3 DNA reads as TGTGCCAGCAGCCAAGAGCTTACCTACGAGCAGTACTTC.

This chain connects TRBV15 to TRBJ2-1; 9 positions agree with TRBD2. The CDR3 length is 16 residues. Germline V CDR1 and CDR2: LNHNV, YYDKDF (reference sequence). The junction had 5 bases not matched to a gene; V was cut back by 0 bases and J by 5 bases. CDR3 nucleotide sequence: TGTGCCACCAGCAGAGATTTGACTAGCGGCCACAATGAGCAGTTCTTC. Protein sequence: CATSRDLTSGHNEQFF.

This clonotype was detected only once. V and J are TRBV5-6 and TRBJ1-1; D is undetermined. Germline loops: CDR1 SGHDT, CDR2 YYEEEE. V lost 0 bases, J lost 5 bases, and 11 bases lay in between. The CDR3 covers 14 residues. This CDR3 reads CASSLGAMLTEAFF. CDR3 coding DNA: TGTGCCAGCAGCTTGGGGGCTATGTTGACTGAAGCTTTCTTT.

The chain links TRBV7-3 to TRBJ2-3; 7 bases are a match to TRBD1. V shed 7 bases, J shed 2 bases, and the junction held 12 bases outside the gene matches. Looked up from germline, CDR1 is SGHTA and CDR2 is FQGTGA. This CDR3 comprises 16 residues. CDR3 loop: CASTTIDRATTDTQYF. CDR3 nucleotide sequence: TGTGCCAGCACTACGATTGACAGGGCAACCACAGATACGCAGTATTTT.

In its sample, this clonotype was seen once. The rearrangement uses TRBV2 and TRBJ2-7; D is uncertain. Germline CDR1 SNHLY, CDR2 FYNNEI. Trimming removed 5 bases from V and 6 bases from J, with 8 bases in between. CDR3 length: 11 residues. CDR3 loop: CASSILTEQYF. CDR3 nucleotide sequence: TGTGCCAGCAGTATCCTCACCGAGCAGTACTTC. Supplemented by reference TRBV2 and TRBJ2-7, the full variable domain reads EPEVTQTPSHQVTQMGQEVILRCVPISNHLYFYWYRQILGQKVEFLVSFYNNEISEKSEIFDDQFSVERPDGSNFTLKIRSTKLEDSAMYFCASSILTEQYFGPGTRLTVT.

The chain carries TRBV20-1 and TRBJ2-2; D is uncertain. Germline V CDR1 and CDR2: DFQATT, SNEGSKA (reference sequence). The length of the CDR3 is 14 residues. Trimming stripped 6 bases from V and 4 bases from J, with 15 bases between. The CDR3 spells CSAITDSFTGELFF. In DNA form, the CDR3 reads TGCAGTGCCATCACAGATTCCTTCACCGGGGAGCTGTTTTTT.

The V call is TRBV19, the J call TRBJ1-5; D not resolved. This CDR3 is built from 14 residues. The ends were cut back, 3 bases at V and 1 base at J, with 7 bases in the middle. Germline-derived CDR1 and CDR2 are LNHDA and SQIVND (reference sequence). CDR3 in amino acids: CASSMVKSNQPQHF. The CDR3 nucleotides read TGTGCCAGTAGTATGGTGAAGAGCAATCAGCCCCAGCATTTT.

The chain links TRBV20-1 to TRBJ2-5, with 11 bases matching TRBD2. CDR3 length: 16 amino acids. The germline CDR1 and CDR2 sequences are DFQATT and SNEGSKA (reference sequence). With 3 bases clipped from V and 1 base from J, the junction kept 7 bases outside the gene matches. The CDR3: CSASPSGGRVQETQYF. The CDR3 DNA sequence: TGCAGTGCTAGTCCTAGCGGGGGGCGGGTCCAAGAGACCCAGTACTTC.

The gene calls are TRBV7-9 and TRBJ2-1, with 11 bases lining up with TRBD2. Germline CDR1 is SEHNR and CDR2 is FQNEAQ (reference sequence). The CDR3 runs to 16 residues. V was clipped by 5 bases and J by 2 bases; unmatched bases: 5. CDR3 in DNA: TGTGCCAGCAGCACCATACTAGCGGGGGCCTACAATGAGCAGTTCTTC. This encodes CASSTILAGAYNEQFF.

CDR3 nucleotide sequence: TGCAGTGCTAGAGACCGGACCCGTAGGACCCAGTACTTC. It encodes CSARDRTRRTQYF. The V call is TRBV20-1, the J call TRBJ2-5; D gene ambiguous. The CDR3 totals 13 residues. CDR1 is DFQATT, CDR2 SNEGSKA, per germline (reference sequence). Trimming removed 0 bases at V and 7 bases at J, with 12 bases between.

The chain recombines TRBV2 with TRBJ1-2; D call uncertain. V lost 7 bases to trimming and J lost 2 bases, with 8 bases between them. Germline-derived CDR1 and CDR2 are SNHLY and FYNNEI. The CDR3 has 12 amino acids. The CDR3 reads CASNEENYGYTF. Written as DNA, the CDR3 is TGTGCCAGCAATGAGGAGAACTATGGCTACACCTTC.

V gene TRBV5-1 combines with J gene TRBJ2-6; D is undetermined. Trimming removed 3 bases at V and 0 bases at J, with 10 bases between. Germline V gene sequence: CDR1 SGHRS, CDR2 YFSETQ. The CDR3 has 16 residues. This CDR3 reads CASSSMALSGANVLTF. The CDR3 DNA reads TGCGCCAGCAGCTCAATGGCCCTCTCTGGGGCCAACGTCCTGACTTTC.

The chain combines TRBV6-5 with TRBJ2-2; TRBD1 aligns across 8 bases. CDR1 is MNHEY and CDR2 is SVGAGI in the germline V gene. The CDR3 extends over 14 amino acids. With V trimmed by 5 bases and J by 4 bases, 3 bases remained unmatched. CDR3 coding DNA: TGTGCCAGCAGTAATACAGGGGGCACCGGGGAGCTGTTTTTT. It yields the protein CASSNTGGTGELFF.

The CDR3 here is CASSLTPPDRVPNTEAFF. The CDR3 region has the DNA TGTGCCAGCAGTCTGACTCCACCGGACAGGGTTCCGAACACTGAAGCTTTCTTT. V gene TRBV27 combines with J gene TRBJ1-1, with 8 bases fitting TRBD1. The CDR3 contains 18 residues. Germline V gives CDR1 MNHEY, CDR2 SMNVEV (reference sequence). J lost 1 base, V lost 5 bases, and 15 bases had no gene match.

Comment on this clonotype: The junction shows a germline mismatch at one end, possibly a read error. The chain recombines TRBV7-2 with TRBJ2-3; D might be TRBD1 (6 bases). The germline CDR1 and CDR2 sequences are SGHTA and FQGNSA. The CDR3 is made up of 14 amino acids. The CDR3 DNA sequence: TGTGCCAGCAGCTTCCAACAGGGCACGGATACGCAGTATTTT. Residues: CASSFQQGTDTQYF.

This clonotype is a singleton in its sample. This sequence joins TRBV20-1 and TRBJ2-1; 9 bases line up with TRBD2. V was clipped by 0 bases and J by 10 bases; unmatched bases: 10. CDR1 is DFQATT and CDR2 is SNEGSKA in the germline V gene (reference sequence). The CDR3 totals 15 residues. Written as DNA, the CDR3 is TGCAGTGCTAGAGATGGTGGCGGGGGGGCAGAAGAGCAGTTCTTC. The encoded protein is CSARDGGGGAEEQFF.

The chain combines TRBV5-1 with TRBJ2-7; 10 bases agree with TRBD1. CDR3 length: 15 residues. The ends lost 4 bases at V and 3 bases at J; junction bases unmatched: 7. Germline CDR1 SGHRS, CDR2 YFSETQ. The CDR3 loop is CASSVGTGADYEQYF. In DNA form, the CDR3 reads TGCGCCAGCAGCGTTGGGACAGGGGCCGACTACGAGCAGTACTTC.

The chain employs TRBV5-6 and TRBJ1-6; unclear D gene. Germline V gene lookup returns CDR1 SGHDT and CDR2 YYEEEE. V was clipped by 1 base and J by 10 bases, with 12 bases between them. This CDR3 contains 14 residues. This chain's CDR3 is CASSLTGVRSPLHF. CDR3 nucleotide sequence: TGTGCCAGCAGCTTGACCGGGGTTCGCTCACCCCTCCACTTT.

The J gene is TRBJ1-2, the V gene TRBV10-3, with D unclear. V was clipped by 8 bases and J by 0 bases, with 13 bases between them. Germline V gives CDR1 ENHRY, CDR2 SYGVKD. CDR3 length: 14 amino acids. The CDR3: CAIHGGETNYGYTF. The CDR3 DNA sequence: TGTGCCATCCACGGCGGTGAGACTAACTATGGCTACACCTTC.